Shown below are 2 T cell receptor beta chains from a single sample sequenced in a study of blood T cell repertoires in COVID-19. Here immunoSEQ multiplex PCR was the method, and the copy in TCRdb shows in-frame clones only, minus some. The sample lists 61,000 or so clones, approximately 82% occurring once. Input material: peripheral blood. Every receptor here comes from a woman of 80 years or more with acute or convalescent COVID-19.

CDR3 in DNA: TGCGCCAGCGCCCCGGGGGACGCCGCTGACGAGCAGTACTTC. Translation gives CASAPGDAADEQYF. The chain combines TRBV5-1 with TRBJ2-7, with D maybe TRBD2 (6 bases). Germline V gives CDR1 SGHRS, CDR2 YFSETQ. The CDR3 totals 14 residues. Trimming removed 7 bases at V and 5 bases at J, with 19 bases between.

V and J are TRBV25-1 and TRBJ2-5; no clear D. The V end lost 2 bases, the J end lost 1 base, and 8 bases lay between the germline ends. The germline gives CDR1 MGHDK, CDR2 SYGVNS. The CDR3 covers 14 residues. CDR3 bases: TGTGCCAGCAGTGAAGTCCGCGTCCAAGAGACCCAGTACTTC. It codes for CASSEVRVQETQYF.